This entry concerns a single T cell receptor (beta chain). Its specificity is not known. V was clipped by 1 base and J by 12 bases, with 13 bases between them. In germline, CDR1 is SGHTA, CDR2 FQGNSA. The CDR3 has 12 residues. These data are taken from a study of cytomegalovirus exposure and HLA in healthy donors. General study findings and limits: Analysis was carried out at a later point, and it linked a missense DCLRE1C variant to TCR beta V- and J-gene trimming. Presence/absence analyses rested on an assumption that sequencing depth was roughly uniform across donors.

Vbeta (60) and Jbeta (13) primers were used in the PCR. The repertoire was sequenced with immunoSEQ multiplex PCR; TCRdb's copy has only in-frame clones and lacks some. The top ten hold roughly a tenth of the sample, which has over 150,000 clones, 80% to 90% seen once. The rearrangement uses TRBV7-2 and TRBJ2-7; TRBD1 might be the D (6 bases). Sequencing input: PBMCs. This clonotype originated in a man between 50 and 59 years old in good health and CMV-seropositive. CDR3 sequence: CASSLETGHLYF. CDR3 nucleotide sequence: TGTGCCAGCAGCTTAGAGACAGGACATCTGTACTTC.